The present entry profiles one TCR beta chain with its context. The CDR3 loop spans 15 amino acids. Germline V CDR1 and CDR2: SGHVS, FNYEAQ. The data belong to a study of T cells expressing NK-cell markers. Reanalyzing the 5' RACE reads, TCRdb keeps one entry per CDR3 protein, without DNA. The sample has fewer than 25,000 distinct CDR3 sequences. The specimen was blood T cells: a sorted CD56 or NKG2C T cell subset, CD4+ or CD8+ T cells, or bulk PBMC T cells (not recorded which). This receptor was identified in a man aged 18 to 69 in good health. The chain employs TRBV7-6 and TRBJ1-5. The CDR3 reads CASSLNVGPGQPQHF.